This record covers a single TCR beta chain. Its antigen is unknown. The data derive from a study of cytomegalovirus exposure and HLA in healthy donors. Study-wide results and caveats: Some V segments could not be told apart, so they were left out, TRBV6-2 and TRBV6-3 among them.

V gave up 4 bases and J gave up 2 bases; unmatched junction bases: 6. This CDR3 is built from 16 residues. Germline values: CDR1 SGHRS, CDR2 YFSETQ. The PCR made use of 60 Vbeta and 13 Jbeta primers. Clones were read by immunoSEQ multiplex PCR, and TCRdb kept only the in-frame ones, dropping some. The top ten clones hold 4% to 5% of a sample with tens of thousands of clones, nearly 80% of them seen once. This receptor was taken from a man aged 40-49 years in good health and CMV-seronegative. V is TRBV5-1 and J is TRBJ2-5; 12 bases agree with TRBD2. Sequenced sample: PBMCs. DNA of the CDR3: TGCGCCAGCAGCGTGGAACTAGCGGGAGGTCAAGAGACCCAGTACTTC. Protein: CASSVELAGGQETQYF.